One sample yielded the 10 T cell receptor beta chains listed below, sequenced in a study of regulatory T cells in long-lasting Graves disease. Time point defined: newly diagnosed GD, antithyroid drugs for less than 3 months. PBMCs were the source of the RNA used for TCR sequencing. In building TCR beta libraries, iRepertoire HTBI primers were used together with Arm-PCR of CDR3 regions. TCRdb reprocessed the multiplex PCR reads via MiXCR and lists one record per CDR3 protein. The data show roughly 530,000 distinct CDR3 sequences, about 16% seen once. These data were also reused for a study on T cells in Graves' hyperthyroidism and ophthalmopathy.

Sequenced material: peripheral blood mononuclear cells (PBMCs), taken at new diagnosis, from a patient treated with antithyroid drugs. These receptors originate from a woman aged 35-65 years with Graves disease.

This clonotype was seen at least ten times. The chain is built from TRBV28 and TRBJ2-7; TRBD1 might be the D (6 bases). CDR1 is MDHEN, CDR2 SYDVKM, per germline. V was cut by 3 bases and J by 2 bases, with 11 bases left in between. CDR3 size: 14 residues. The CDR3 coding sequence is TGTGCCAGCAGTTTGTCAGGGGAAGCCTACGAGCAGTACTTC. It codes for CASSLSGEAYEQYF.

Written as DNA, the CDR3 is TGTGCCAGCTCGCTTAACTCGGATGGCTACACCTTC. Protein product: CASSLNSDGYTF. This sequence joins TRBV18 and TRBJ1-2; no definite D call. Per germline, CDR1 KGHSH and CDR2 LQKENI. The CDR3 totals 12 residues. The ends were cut back, 6 bases at V and 6 bases at J, with 11 bases in the middle.

In this sample, this clonotype turned up many times. This chain joins TRBV12-3 or TRBV12-4 and TRBJ1-2, with D unclear. V lost 5 bases to trimming and J lost 7 bases, with 14 bases between them. The CDR3 runs to 13 residues. The DNA for the CDR3 is TGTGCCAGCAGTACTAGCGGTTTCCGTGGCTACACCTTC. This translates into CASSTSGFRGYTF.

This clonotype was picked up many times. J is TRBJ1-1 and V is TRBV3-1; a possible D gene is TRBD1 (5 bases). The CDR3 loop spans 13 amino acids. Germline CDR1 LGHDT, CDR2 YNNKEL (reference sequence). V gave up 6 bases and J gave up 7 bases, with 15 bases separating them. The CDR3: CASRSRGVGEAFF. CDR3 nucleotide sequence: TGTGCCAGCAGATCAAGGGGAGTGGGTGAAGCTTTCTTT.

This clonotype was seen more than once but under ten times. This chain links TRBV18 with TRBJ2-5; D is perhaps TRBD1 (5 bases). This CDR3 contains 13 residues. Trimming removed 1 base at V and 4 bases at J, with 7 bases between. From germline, CDR1 is KGHSH and CDR2 LQKENI. CDR3 coding DNA: TGTGCCAGCTCACCACAGGGGTCAGAGACCCAGTACTTC. Protein product: CASSPQGSETQYF.

The sample holds a few counts of this clonotype. This chain joins TRBV11-2 and TRBJ2-7, with TRBD1 as a possible D gene (5 bases). Per the germline V gene, CDR1 is SGHAT and CDR2 is FQNNGV. The V end lost 5 bases, the J end lost 4 bases, and 12 bases lay between the germline ends. This CDR3 contains 13 residues. CDR3 DNA: TGTGCCAGCAGCCACACTGACAGATACGAGCAGTACTTC. This encodes CASSHTDRYEQYF.

In this sample, this clonotype turned up many times. This chain joins TRBV18 and TRBJ2-5, with 7 bases that match TRBD1. CDR3 size: 14 residues. The germline V gene encodes CDR1 KGHSH and CDR2 LQKENI. The J segment lost 5 bases and the V segment lost 5 bases, leaving 8 bases of the junction unmatched. The DNA for the CDR3 is TGTGCCAGCTCATCCCAGACAGGGATGGAGACCCAGTACTTC. Its translation: CASSSQTGMETQYF.

The table lists this clonotype with many counts. The chain links TRBV5-5 to TRBJ1-6; 8 nucleotides match TRBD1. The V segment lost 4 bases and the J segment 10 bases; nucleotides outside the gene matches: 13. The germline V gene has CDR1 SGHKS and CDR2 YYEKEE (reference sequence). The CDR3 contains 16 residues. The CDR3 nucleotides are TGTGCCAGCAGCGTACAACCAGGGACAGGCGAATCACCCCTCCACTTT. Protein product: CASSVQPGTGESPLHF.

This clonotype was counted only a few times. The V and J genes are TRBV2 and TRBJ1-4; the D is unclear. The germline V and J ends were trimmed by 7 bases and 6 bases, with 9 bases remaining between them. CDR1 and CDR2 (germline): SNHLY, FYNNEI. The length of the CDR3 is 12 residues. CDR3: CASTSSDEKLFF. The DNA for the CDR3 is TGTGCCAGCACCTCGTCCGATGAAAAACTGTTTTTT.

This clonotype showed up many times. The chain has TRBV15 and TRBJ2-5; 9 nucleotides line up with TRBD2. J was trimmed by 4 bases and V by 0 bases; bases with no gene match: 9. The CDR3 is made up of 17 amino acids. The germline V gene has CDR1 LNHNV and CDR2 YYDKDF (reference sequence). CDR3 sequence: CATSRDLSSGARETQYF. The CDR3 DNA reads as TGTGCCACCAGCAGAGATCTGTCTAGCGGGGCTAGAGAGACCCAGTACTTC.